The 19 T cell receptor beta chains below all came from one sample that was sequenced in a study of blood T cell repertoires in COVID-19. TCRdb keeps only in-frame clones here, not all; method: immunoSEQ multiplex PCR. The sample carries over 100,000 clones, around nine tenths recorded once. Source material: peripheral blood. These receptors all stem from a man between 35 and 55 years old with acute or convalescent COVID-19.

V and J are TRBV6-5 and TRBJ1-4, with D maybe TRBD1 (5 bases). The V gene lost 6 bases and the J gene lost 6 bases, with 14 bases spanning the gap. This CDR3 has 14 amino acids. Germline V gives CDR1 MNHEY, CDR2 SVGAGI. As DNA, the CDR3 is TGTGCCAGCAGCGGCCGAGGAGGGGATGAAAAACTGTTTTTT. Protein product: CASSGRGGDEKLFF.

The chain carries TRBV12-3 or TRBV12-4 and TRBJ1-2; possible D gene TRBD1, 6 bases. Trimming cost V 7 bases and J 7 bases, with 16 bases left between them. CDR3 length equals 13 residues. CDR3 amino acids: CASKGTRGSGYTF. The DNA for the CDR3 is TGTGCCAGCAAGGGGACACGAGGAAGTGGCTACACCTTC.

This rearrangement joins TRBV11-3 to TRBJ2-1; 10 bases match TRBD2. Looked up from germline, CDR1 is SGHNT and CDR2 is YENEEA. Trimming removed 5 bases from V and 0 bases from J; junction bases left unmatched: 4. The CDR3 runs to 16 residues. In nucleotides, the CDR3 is TGTGCCAGCAGCGCCCGACTAGCGGGCTCCTACAATGAGCAGTTCTTC. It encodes CASSARLAGSYNEQFF.

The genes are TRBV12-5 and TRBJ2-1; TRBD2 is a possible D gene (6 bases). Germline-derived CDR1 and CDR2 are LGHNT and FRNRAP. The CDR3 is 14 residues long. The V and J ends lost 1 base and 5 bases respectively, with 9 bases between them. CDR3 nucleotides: TGTGCTAGTGGTTTGGGGGACTTAAACAATGAGCAGTTCTTC. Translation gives CASGLGDLNNEQFF. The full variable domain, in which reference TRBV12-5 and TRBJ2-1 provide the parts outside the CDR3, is DARVTQTPRHKVTEMGQEVTMRCQPILGHNTVFWYRQTMMQGLELLAYFRNRAPLDDSGMPKDRFSAEMPDATLATLKIQPSEPRDSAVYFCASGLGDLNNEQFFGPGTRLTVL.

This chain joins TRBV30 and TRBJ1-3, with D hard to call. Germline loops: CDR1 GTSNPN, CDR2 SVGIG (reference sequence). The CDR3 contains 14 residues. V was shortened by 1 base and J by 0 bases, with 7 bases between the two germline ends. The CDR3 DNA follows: TGTGCCTGGAGTGGCGGGAGCTCTGGAAACACCATATATTTT. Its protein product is CAWSGGSSGNTIYF.

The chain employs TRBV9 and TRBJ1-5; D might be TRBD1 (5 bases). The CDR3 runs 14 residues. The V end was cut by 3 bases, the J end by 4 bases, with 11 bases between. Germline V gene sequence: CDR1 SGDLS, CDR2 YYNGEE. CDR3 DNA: TGTGCCAGCAGCGAGGACGGGGGTAATCAGCCCCAGCATTTT. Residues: CASSEDGGNQPQHF.

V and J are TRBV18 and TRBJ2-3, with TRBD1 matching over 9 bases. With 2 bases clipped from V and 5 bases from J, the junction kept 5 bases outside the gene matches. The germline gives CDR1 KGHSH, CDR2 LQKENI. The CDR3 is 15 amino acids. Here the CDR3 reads CASSPGTGIEDTQYF. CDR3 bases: TGTGCCAGCTCACCAGGGACAGGGATTGAAGATACGCAGTATTTT.

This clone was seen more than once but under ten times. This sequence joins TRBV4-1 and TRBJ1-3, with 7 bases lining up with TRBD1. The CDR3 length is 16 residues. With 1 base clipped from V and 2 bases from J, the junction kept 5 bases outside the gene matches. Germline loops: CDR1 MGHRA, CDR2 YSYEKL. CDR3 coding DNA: TGCGCCAGCAGCCAAGTCCCGGGACAGCCTGGAAACACCATATATTTT. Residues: CASSQVPGQPGNTIYF.

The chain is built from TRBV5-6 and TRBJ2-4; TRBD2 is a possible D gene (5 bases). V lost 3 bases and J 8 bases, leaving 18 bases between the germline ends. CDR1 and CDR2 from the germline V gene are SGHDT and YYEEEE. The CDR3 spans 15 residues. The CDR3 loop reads CASSYTGTGRDIQYF. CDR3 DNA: TGTGCCAGCAGCTATACGGGAACCGGGCGGGACATTCAGTACTTC. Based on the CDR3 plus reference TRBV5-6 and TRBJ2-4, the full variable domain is DAGVTQSPTHLIKTRGQQVTLRCSPKSGHDTVSWYQQALGQGPQFIFQYYEEEERQRGNFPDRFSGHQFPNYSSELNVNALLLGDSALYLCASSYTGTGRDIQYFGAGTRLSVL.

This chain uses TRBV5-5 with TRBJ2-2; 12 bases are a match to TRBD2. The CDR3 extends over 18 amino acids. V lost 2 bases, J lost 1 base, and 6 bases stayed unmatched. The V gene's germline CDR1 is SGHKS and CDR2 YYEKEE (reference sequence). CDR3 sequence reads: CASSLLLTSGGNTGELFF. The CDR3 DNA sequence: TGTGCCAGCAGCTTACTTTTGACTAGCGGGGGGAACACCGGGGAGCTGTTTTTT.

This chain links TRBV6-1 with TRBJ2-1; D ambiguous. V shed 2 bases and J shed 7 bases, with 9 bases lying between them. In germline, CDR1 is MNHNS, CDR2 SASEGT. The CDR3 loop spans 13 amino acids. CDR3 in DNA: TGTGCCAGCAGTGAAAGAGGTTGGAATGAGCAGTTCTTC. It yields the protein CASSERGWNEQFF.

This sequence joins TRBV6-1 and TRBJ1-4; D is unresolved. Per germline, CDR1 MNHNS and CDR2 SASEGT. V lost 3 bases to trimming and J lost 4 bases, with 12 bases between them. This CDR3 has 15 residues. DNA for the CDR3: TGTGCCAGCAGTGAGAACCCCGGTAATAATGAAAAACTGTTTTTT. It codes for CASSENPGNNEKLFF.

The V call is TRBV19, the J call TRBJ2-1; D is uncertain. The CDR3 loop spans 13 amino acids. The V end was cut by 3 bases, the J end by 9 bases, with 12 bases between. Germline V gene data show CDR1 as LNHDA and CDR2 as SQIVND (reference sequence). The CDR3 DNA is TGTGCCAGTAGTATGAGCAAGCAATTTGAGCAGTTCTTC. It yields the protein CASSMSKQFEQFF.

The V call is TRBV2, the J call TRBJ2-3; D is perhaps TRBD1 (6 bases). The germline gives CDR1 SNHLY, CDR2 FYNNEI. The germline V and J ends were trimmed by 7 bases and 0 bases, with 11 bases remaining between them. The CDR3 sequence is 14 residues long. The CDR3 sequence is CASTQGGSTDTQYF. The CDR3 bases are TGTGCCAGCACCCAAGGGGGTAGCACAGATACGCAGTATTTT.

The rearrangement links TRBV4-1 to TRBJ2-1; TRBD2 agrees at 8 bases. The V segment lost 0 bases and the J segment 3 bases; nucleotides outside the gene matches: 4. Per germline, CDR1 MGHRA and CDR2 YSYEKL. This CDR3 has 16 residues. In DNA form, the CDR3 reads TGCGCCAGCAGCCAAGAGCGGGGGGTCCACTACAATGAGCAGTTCTTC. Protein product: CASSQERGVHYNEQFF.

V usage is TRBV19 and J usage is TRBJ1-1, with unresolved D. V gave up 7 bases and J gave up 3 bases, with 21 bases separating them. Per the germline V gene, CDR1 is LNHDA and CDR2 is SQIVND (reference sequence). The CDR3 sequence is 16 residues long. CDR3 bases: TGTGCCAGTAAGGACGGGGTGGCACACGGGGACACTGAAGCTTTCTTT. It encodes CASKDGVAHGDTEAFF.

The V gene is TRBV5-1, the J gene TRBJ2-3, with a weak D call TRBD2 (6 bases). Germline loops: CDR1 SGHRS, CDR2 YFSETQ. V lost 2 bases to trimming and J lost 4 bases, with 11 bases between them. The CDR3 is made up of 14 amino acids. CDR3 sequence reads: CASSFLGGPDTQYF. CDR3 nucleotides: TGCGCCAGCAGCTTTTTGGGGGGTCCAGATACGCAGTATTTT.

The CDR3: CASSVSTGRGSYNEQFF. The CDR3 DNA is TGTGCCAGCAGCGTATCAACAGGCCGAGGCTCCTACAATGAGCAGTTCTTC. The V and J genes are TRBV9 and TRBJ2-1; D perhaps matches TRBD1 (5 bases). The V gene's germline CDR1 is SGDLS and CDR2 YYNGEE. This CDR3 has 17 residues. Trimming pared 1 base from V and 0 bases from J, leaving 14 bases between. The full variable domain, with the rest looked up from reference TRBV9 and TRBJ2-1, is DSGVTQTPKHLITATGQRVTLRCSPRSGDLSVYWYQQSLDQGLQFLIQYYNGEERAKGNILERFSAQQFPDLHSELNLSSLELGDSALYFCASSVSTGRGSYNEQFFGPGTRLTVL.

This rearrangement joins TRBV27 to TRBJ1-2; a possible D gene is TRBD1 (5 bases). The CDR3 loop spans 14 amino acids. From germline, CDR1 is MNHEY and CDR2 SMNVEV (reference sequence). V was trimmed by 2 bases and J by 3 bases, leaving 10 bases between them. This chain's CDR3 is CASSLAGRDYGYTF. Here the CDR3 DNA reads TGTGCCAGCAGTTTAGCGGGGCGCGACTATGGCTACACCTTC.